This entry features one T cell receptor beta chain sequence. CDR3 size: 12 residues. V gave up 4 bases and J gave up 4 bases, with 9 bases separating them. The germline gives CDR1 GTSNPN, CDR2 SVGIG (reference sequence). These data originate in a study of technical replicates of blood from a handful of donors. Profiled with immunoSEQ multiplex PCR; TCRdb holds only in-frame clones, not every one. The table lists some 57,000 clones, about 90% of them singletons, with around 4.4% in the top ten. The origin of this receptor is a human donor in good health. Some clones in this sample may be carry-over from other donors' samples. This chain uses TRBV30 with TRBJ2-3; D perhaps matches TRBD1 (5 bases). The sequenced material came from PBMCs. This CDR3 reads CAWNQGADTQYF. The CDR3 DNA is TGTGCCTGGAATCAGGGCGCAGATACGCAGTATTTT.